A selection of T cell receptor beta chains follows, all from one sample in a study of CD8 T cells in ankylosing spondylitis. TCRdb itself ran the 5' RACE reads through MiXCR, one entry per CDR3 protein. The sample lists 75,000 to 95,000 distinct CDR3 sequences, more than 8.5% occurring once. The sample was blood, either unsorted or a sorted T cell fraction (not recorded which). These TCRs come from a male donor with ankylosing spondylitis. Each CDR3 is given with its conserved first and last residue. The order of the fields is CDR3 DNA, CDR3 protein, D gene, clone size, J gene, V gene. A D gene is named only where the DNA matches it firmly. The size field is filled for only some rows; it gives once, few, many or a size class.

CDR3 DNA: TGTGCCAGCACCACTCTGAGATTAGAGGGCTACACCTTC; CDR3 protein: CASTTLRLEGYTF; D gene: .; clone size: few; J gene: TRBJ1-2; V gene: TRBV7-9
CDR3 DNA: TGCAGTGCTCGATGGAGCGGGAGCCTCTCCTACAATGAGCAGTTCTTC; CDR3 protein: CSARWSGSLSYNEQFF; D gene: TRBD2; clone size: few; J gene: TRBJ2-1; V gene: TRBV20-1
CDR3 DNA: TGTGCCAGCAGACGGACAGGGGGCGGAGGGGAGCTGTTTTTT; CDR3 protein: CASRRTGGGGELFF; D gene: TRBD1; clone size: few; J gene: TRBJ2-2; V gene: TRBV2
CDR3 DNA: TGTGCCAGCAGCACGGGACTATTTTATGAGCAGTTCTTC; CDR3 protein: CASSTGLFYEQFF; D gene: TRBD2; clone size: .; J gene: TRBJ2-1; V gene: TRBV7-9
CDR3 DNA: TGCAGCGTTGAGCGGGAGGATGACACCGGGGAGCTGTTTTTT; CDR3 protein: CSVEREDDTGELFF; D gene: TRBD2; clone size: many; J gene: TRBJ2-2; V gene: TRBV29-1
CDR3 DNA: TGTGCCAGCAGTTTTGGGGGCAGGAACACAGATACGCAGTATTTT; CDR3 protein: CASSFGGRNTDTQYF; D gene: .; clone size: many; J gene: TRBJ2-3; V gene: TRBV12-3/TRBV12-4
CDR3 DNA: TGTGCCAGCAGCTCGGGAGGCCCCTACGAGCAGTACTTC; CDR3 protein: CASSSGGPYEQYF; D gene: TRBD2; clone size: many; J gene: TRBJ2-7; V gene: TRBV7-9
CDR3 DNA: TGTGCCAGCAGCCCAATCGACTGGCAGGCTGAAGCTTTCTTT; CDR3 protein: CASSPIDWQAEAFF; D gene: .; clone size: few; J gene: TRBJ1-1; V gene: TRBV27
CDR3 DNA: TGCAGCGTACCGGGACGAGGAAACACCATATATTTT; CDR3 protein: CSVPGRGNTIYF; D gene: .; clone size: many; J gene: TRBJ1-3; V gene: TRBV29-1
CDR3 DNA: TGTGCCAGCAGCTTTACCGACGAGCAGTACTTC; CDR3 protein: CASSFTDEQYF; D gene: .; clone size: few; J gene: TRBJ2-7; V gene: TRBV11-2
CDR3 DNA: TGCAGTGCCCCACCGGGGGGGAGCACAGATACGCAGTATTTT; CDR3 protein: CSAPPGGSTDTQYF; D gene: TRBD2; clone size: .; J gene: TRBJ2-3; V gene: TRBV20-1